One T cell receptor beta chain is described in this entry. The antigen remains undetermined. Treatment defined: 10-day PBMC culture with coronavirus spike peptide pools or control peptides (ViraFEST assay). It was after less than eleven days of culture that CD4+ T cells were isolated by negative selection. This specimen comes from a study of vaccination and CD4 T cells after COVID-19. Study details: Ranging from 14 to 241, the interval between dose two and post-vaccine sampling had a median of roughly 2.5 months.

Researchers used the Oncomine TCR Beta short-read assay to sequence DNA from cultured CD4+ T cells. It was cultured CD4+ T cells from which genomic DNA was extracted. TCRdb fed the PCR reads into MiXCR, producing one record per CDR3 protein. The sample yields about 16,000 distinct CDR3 sequences, over 55% seen once. Whole-study findings and limits: Convalescent participants were relatively few, and none had early post-infection timepoints studied.

The source is a human donor who had recovered from COVID-19. The source material was CD4+ T cells from blood, cultured in vitro.

The CDR3 region is CATSERLPQETQYF. The DNA of the CDR3 is TGTGCCACCAGTGAGAGACTCCCCCAAGAGACCCAGTACTTC. The V call is TRBV24-1, the J call TRBJ2-5; D uncertain. With 4 bases removed from V and 1 base from J, the gap between germline ends came to 9 bases. This CDR3 comprises 14 residues. Germline V gene data show CDR1 as KGHDR and CDR2 as SFDVKD.